Following are 18 T cell receptor beta chains from one sample sequenced in a study of blood T cells in healthy people across ages. A second PCR of roughly 7 to 11 cycles used a sample-barcoded 5' primer and a J-beta primer mix. TCRdb called the 5' RACE reads again in MiXCR, with one record for every CDR3 protein. The top ten clones hold about 20% of a sample with about 1,000,000 distinct CDR3 sequences, 45% of them seen once. The sequenced sample consisted of blood. All receptors derive from a woman aged 60-75 years in good health.

Here the CDR3 DNA reads TGTGCCAGCAGTCCGTCCGGGACAGGGAGGCGGGATGAGCAGTTCTTC. It translates to CASSPSGTGRRDEQFF. The genes are TRBV27 and TRBJ2-1, with 9 bases identical to TRBD1. CDR3 size: 16 residues. Per the germline V gene, CDR1 is MNHEY and CDR2 is SMNVEV (reference sequence). V trimming: 5 bases; J trimming: 8 bases; junction bases outside the gene matches: 13.

The gene calls are TRBV30 and TRBJ2-6; D possibly matches TRBD1 or TRBD2 (5 bases each). V lost 0 bases, J lost 4 bases, and 10 bases lay in between. The CDR3 is made up of 15 amino acids. Germline V gives CDR1 GTSNPN, CDR2 SVGIG (reference sequence). CDR3 DNA: TGTGCCTGGAGTGTTGGGGGATCCGGGGCCAACGTCCTGACTTTC. Its protein is CAWSVGGSGANVLTF.

This clonotype was found once. This rearrangement joins TRBV20-1 to TRBJ2-1, with 7 bases fitting TRBD2. Per the germline V gene, CDR1 is DFQATT and CDR2 is SNEGSKA (reference sequence). This CDR3 region has 16 residues. J lost 3 bases, V lost 5 bases, and 13 bases had no gene match. The CDR3 sequence: CSARPDREVDYNEQFF. For the CDR3, the DNA is TGCAGTGCTCGACCCGACCGGGAGGTTGACTACAATGAGCAGTTCTTC.

This CDR3 reads CASSALGTGPYEQYF. Written as DNA, the CDR3 is TGTGCCAGCAGTGCTTTGGGGACAGGTCCCTACGAGCAGTACTTC. V and J are TRBV6-2 or TRBV6-3 and TRBJ2-7, with TRBD1 identical over 8 bases. The length of the CDR3 is 15 residues. Germline values: CDR1 MNHEY, CDR2 SVGEGT. The V segment lost 5 bases and the J segment 2 bases; nucleotides outside the gene matches: 8.

About this clonotype: A clone one base away is much larger, so this may be a read error. J is TRBJ2-7 and V is TRBV7-2; 10 bases are shared with TRBD2. After removal of 4 bases from V and 7 bases from J, the junction contained 10 bases not matched to a gene. Germline CDR1 SGHTA, CDR2 FQGNSA. The CDR3 sequence is 15 residues long. The CDR3 here is CASSWVAGGGDEQYF. The CDR3 DNA reads TGTGCCAGCAGCTGGGTAGCGGGAGGAGGGGATGAGCAGTACTTC.

This clonotype was detected once. The rearrangement joins TRBV7-9 to TRBJ1-4; tentatively, D is TRBD1 (5 bases). The CDR3 has 15 residues. V was cut by 3 bases and J by 8 bases, with 16 bases left in between. Germline assignment: CDR1 SEHNR and CDR2 FQNEAQ (reference sequence). DNA of the CDR3: TGTGCCAGCAGCTTGAGAAGGCCGGGGGACGAAAAACTGTTTTTT. This codes for CASSLRRPGDEKLFF.

J is TRBJ2-5 and V is TRBV29-1; 11 positions match TRBD1. The CDR3 covers 15 residues. V lost 2 bases and J lost 7; bases outside the gene matches: 9. Germline CDR1 SQVTM, CDR2 ANQGSEA. CDR3 DNA: TGCAGCGTTGAAACCTCAGGGGGACAGGGGGGGACCCAGTACTTC. Translation: CSVETSGGQGGTQYF. The full variable domain, completed using reference TRBV29-1 and TRBJ2-5, is SAVISQKPSRDICQRGTSLTIQCQVDSQVTMMFWYRQQPGQSLTLIATANQGSEATYESGFVIDKFPISRPNLTFSTLTVSNMSPEDSSIYLCSVETSGGQGGTQYFGPGTRLLVL.

This clonotype has ten or more counts. This chain connects TRBV29-1 to TRBJ2-5; D might be TRBD2 (6 bases). CDR3 size: 15 residues. Trimming removed 5 bases at V and 4 bases at J, with 20 bases between. Germline assignment: CDR1 SQVTM and CDR2 ANQGSEA. Here the CDR3 reads CSVSSHGSHPETQYF. CDR3 bases: TGCAGCGTTTCGAGCCACGGGAGTCACCCAGAGACCCAGTACTTC.

For the CDR3, the DNA is TGCAGCACCGAACGGGGCAGGGGGCGGGAAGCTTTCTTT. This codes for CSTERGRGREAFF. This rearrangement joins TRBV29-1 to TRBJ1-1; 8 nucleotides align to TRBD1. The CDR3 is 13 residues long. CDR1 and CDR2 from the germline V gene are SQVTM and ANQGSEA. V trimming: 8 bases; J trimming: 8 bases; junction bases outside the gene matches: 13. The full variable domain, rest sourced from reference TRBV29-1 and TRBJ1-1, is SAVISQKPSRDICQRGTSLTIQCQVDSQVTMMFWYRQQPGQSLTLIATANQGSEATYESGFVIDKFPISRPNLTFSTLTVSNMSPEDSSIYLCSTERGRGREAFFGQGTRLTVV.

This clonotype showed up just a few times. The gene calls are TRBV5-1 and TRBJ2-7; 7 nucleotides match TRBD1. The germline V gene encodes CDR1 SGHRS and CDR2 YFSETQ. The V segment lost 0 bases and the J segment 3 bases; nucleotides outside the gene matches: 6. The CDR3 sequence is 15 residues long. CDR3 residues: CASSLGQGMIYEQYF. The CDR3 region has the DNA TGCGCCAGCAGCTTGGGACAGGGAATGATCTACGAGCAGTACTTC.

This clonotype was seen just once. The chain has TRBV20-1 and TRBJ2-5; 9 nucleotides agree with TRBD1. The CDR3 runs to 15 residues. In germline, CDR1 is DFQATT, CDR2 SNEGSKA (reference sequence). Trimming cost V 1 base and J 13 bases; bases outside gene matches: 16. For the CDR3, the DNA is TGCAGTGCTAGAGCGACAGGGGGTCCCTACAATGAGCGGTACTTC. Residues: CSARATGGPYNERYF.

The chain links TRBV20-1 to TRBJ2-7; the D gene is possibly TRBD2 (7 bases). With the DNA end fitting TRBJ2-5 better, the J assignment may be wrong. The CDR3 is made up of 14 amino acids. Germline V lookup: CDR1 DFQATT, CDR2 SNEGSKA (reference sequence). CDR3 sequence reads: CSVLEGGVGETQYF. CDR3 nucleotide sequence: TGCAGTGTCCTCGAGGGGGGGGTGGGGGAGACCCAGTACTTC.

In this sample, this clonotype turned up once. The J gene is TRBJ2-7, the V gene TRBV20-1, with TRBD2 identical over 8 bases. V dropped 3 bases and J dropped 3; count of bases not matched to a gene: 19. CDR3 length equals 18 residues. CDR1 and CDR2 from the germline V gene are DFQATT and SNEGSKA (reference sequence). CDR3 protein: CSASDNGLAILRGYEQYF. The CDR3 DNA reads TGCAGTGCTAGTGACAATGGACTAGCTATACTGAGGGGCTACGAGCAGTACTTC.

The CDR3 region has the DNA TGTGCCAGCAGTGCCGGGACAGGGGACTATGGCTACACCTTC. Protein: CASSAGTGDYGYTF. This chain links TRBV11-1 with TRBJ1-2; 10 nucleotides match TRBD1. Per the germline V gene, CDR1 is SGHAT and CDR2 is FQDESV (reference sequence). CDR3 size: 14 residues. J gave up 3 bases and V 6 bases, and 4 bases lay outside the gene matches.

CDR3 nucleotide sequence: TGTGCCAGCAACCCCGCAAGGGCCGGTACCTACGAGCAGTACTTC. It translates to CASNPARAGTYEQYF. V is TRBV3-1 and J is TRBJ2-5; no clear D gene. The J call may be faulty, since TRBJ2-7 better matches the DNA end. The CDR3 extends over 15 amino acids. Germline V lookup: CDR1 LGHDT, CDR2 YNNKEL (reference sequence).

This chain connects TRBV12-3 or TRBV12-4 to TRBJ2-7, with TRBD1 matching 10 bases. The CDR3 loop spans 14 amino acids. Losses at the gene ends were 5 bases for V and 7 bases for J; bases not matched to a gene: 8. As DNA, the CDR3 is TGTGCCAGCAGTCCGAGACAGGGGGCGGGGGAGCAGTACTTC. Amino acids: CASSPRQGAGEQYF.

The count of this clonotype is one. The chain joins TRBV20-1 to TRBJ1-1, with D unclear. V lost 6 bases, J lost 4 bases, and 18 bases lay in between. Germline loops: CDR1 DFQATT, CDR2 SNEGSKA (reference sequence). The CDR3 contains 14 residues. CDR3 sequence reads: CSACQPRGGTEAFF. The DNA of the CDR3 is TGCAGTGCCTGCCAACCCAGAGGAGGCACTGAAGCTTTCTTT.

This clonotype was detected a few times. The J gene is TRBJ2-3, the V gene TRBV7-6; tentative D call: TRBD2 (5 bases). V was shortened by 3 bases and J by 5 bases, with 15 bases between the two germline ends. Germline V gene data show CDR1 as SGHVS and CDR2 as FNYEAQ. This CDR3 is 15 amino acids long. CDR3 sequence (DNA): TGTGCCAGCAGCTTCGCGGCCTACGGAGGAGATACGCAGTATTTT. Protein: CASSFAAYGGDTQYF.